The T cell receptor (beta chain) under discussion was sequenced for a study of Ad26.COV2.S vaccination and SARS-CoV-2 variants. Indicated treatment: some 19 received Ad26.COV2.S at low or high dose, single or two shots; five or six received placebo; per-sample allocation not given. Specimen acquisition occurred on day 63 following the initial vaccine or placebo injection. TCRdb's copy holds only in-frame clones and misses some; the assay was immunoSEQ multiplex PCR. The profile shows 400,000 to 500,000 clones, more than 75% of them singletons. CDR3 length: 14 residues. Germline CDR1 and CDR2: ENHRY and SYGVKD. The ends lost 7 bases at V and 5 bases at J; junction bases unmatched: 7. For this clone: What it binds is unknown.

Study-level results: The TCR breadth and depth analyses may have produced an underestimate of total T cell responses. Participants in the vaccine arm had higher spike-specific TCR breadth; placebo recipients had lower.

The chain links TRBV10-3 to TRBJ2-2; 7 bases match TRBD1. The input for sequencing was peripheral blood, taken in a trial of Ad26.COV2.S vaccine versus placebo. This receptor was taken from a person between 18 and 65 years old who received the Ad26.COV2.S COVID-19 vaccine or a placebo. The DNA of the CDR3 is TGTGCCATCACCCCGCAGGGGGTTACCGGGGAGCTGTTTTTT. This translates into CAITPQGVTGELFF.